This TCR beta chain was recorded in a study of cytomegalovirus exposure and HLA in healthy donors. Study background: There were under 130 million unique TCR beta sequences, drawn from about 179 million T cells, in an earlier analysis.

Trimming shortened V by 3 bases and J by 7 bases, and 19 bases separated the two germline ends. The length of the CDR3 is 17 residues. Looked up from germline, CDR1 is KGHSH and CDR2 is LQKENI. The primer mix had 60 Vbeta and 13 Jbeta primers. TCRdb's table, derived via immunoSEQ multiplex PCR, lists solely in-frame clones and lacks some. The table lists roughly 190,000 clones, around 79% of them singletons. With respect to this clone: Its matching antigen is unknown.

General study findings and limits: Cytomegalovirus status was reportedly diagnosed by the classifier with high sensitivity and specificity. At a 0.05 false discovery rate, a later analysis found over 15,000 TCR beta sequences to be associated with HLA alleles. The majority of CMV-associated TCR beta chains were reported as apparently HLA-restricted in a later analysis.

The source is a woman in her fifties or sixties in good health and CMV-seronegative. The sample consisted of PBMCs. The chain links TRBV18 to TRBJ1-6, with D possibly matching TRBD1 (6 bases). CDR3 in amino acids: CASSPAPPTGSNSPLHF. In DNA form, the CDR3 reads TGTGCCAGCTCACCCGCCCCCCCGACAGGTTCGAATTCACCCCTCCACTTT.